This T cell receptor (beta chain) was captured by sequencing in a study of CD8+ T cells in alopecia areata. Study details: Treatment comprised oral tofacitinib, 5 to 10 mg twice daily, in treated patients. Findings of the study overall: The study found that many expanded lesional clones persisted in scalp and blood during tofacitinib.

Treatment denoted: oral pan-JAK inhibitor, 5-10 mg twice daily. As regards this clone: Its antigen is not identified.

Germline CDR1 and CDR2: SGHDT and YYEEEE. V gave up 0 bases and J gave up 5 bases, with 12 bases separating them. The CDR3 length is 15 residues. It was cDNA, reverse transcribed from extracted RNA, that served as the sequencing template. The data were produced by immunoSEQ multiplex PCR, yet TCRdb's version contains in-frame clones alone and is incomplete. Here the sample spans 130,000 or so clones, about 88% being singletons. The material sequenced was CD8+ T cells sorted from blood, taken at week 4, from a patient treated with tofacitinib. This receptor was taken from a human donor with alopecia areata. The chain employs TRBV5-6 and TRBJ2-4; D is perhaps TRBD2 (5 bases). CDR3 in amino acids: CASSLAWGEENIQYF. As DNA, the CDR3 is TGTGCCAGCAGCTTGGCCTGGGGAGAGGAAAACATTCAGTACTTC.